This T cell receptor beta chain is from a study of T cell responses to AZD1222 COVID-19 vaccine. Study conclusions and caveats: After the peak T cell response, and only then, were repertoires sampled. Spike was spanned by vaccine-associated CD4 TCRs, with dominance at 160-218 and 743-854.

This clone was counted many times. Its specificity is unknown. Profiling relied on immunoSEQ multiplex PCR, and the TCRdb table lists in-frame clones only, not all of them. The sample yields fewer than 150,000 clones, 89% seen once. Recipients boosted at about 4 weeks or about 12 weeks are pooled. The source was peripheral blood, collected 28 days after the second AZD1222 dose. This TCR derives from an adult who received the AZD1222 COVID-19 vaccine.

CDR3: CASSPQETQYF. The CDR3 coding sequence is TGTGCCAGCAGCCCACAAGAGACCCAGTACTTC. The genes are TRBV7-9 and TRBJ2-5; D gene ambiguous. Germline V CDR1 and CDR2: SEHNR, FQNEAQ (reference sequence). The V gene lost 5 bases and the J gene lost 2 bases, with 3 bases spanning the gap. The CDR3 has 11 residues.